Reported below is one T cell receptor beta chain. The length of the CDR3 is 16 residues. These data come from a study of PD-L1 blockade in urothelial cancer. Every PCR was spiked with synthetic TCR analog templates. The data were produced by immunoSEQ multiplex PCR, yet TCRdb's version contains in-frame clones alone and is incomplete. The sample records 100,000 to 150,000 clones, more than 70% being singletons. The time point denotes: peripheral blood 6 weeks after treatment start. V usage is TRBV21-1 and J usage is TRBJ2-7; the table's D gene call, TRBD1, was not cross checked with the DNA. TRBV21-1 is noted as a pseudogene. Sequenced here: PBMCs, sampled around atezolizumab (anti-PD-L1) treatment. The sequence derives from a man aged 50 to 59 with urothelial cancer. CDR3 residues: CASSKGRQGFVGEQYF. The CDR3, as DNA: TGTGCCAGCAGCAAAGGGAGACAGGGGTTTGTTGGCGAGCAGTACTTC.